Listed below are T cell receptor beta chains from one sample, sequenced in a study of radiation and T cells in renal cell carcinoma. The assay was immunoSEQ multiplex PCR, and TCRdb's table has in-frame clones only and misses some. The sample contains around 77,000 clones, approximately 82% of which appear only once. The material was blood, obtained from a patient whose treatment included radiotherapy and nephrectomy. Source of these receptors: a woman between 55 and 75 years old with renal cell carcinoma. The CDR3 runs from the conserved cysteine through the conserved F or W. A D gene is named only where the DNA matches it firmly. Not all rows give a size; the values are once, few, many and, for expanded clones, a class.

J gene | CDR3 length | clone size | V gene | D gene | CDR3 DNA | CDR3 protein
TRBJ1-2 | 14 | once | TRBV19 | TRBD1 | TGTGCCACTAGGGGGACAGGCTCCTCTGGTGGCTACACCTTC | CATRGTGSSGGYTF
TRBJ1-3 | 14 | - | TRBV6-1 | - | TGTGCCAGCAGTTCAGACATTTATGGAAACACCATATATTTT | CASSSDIYGNTIYF
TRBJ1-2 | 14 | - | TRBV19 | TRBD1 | TGTGCCAGTAGTACCCGCGGACAGGGGGACGGCTACACCTTC | CASSTRGQGDGYTF
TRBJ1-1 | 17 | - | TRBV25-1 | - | TGTGCCAGCAGTCTTATCCCAGGGGCAGGTCGTACGACTGAAGCTTTCTTT | CASSLIPGAGRTTEAFF
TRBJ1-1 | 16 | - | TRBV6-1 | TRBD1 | TGTGCCAGCAGTGCCAACAGGGGCCGGAGAAACACTGAAGCTTTCTTT | CASSANRGRRNTEAFF
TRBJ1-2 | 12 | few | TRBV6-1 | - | TGTGCCAGCAGGGACGACAACTATGGCTACACCTTC | CASRDDNYGYTF
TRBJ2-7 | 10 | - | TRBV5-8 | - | TGTGCCAGCAGCTTGGAGGGGCGGTACTTC | CASSLEGRYF
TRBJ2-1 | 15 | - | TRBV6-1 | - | TGTGCCAGCAGTGACCCGGGACGGCGGGACAATGAGCAGTTCTTC | CASSDPGRRDNEQFF
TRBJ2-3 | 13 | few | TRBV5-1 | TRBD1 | TGCGCCAGCAGCCCAGGGACAGCAGATACGCAGTATTTT | CASSPGTADTQYF
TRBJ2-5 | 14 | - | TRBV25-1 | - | TGTGCCAGCAGTGAATTGAAAGCGGGAGAGACCCAGTACTTC | CASSELKAGETQYF
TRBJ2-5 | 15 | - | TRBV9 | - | TGTGCCAGCAGCGTAGGGGCTGGCTTCCAAGAGACCCAGTACTTC | CASSVGAGFQETQYF
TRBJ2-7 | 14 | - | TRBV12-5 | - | TGTGCTAGTGGTCTGGACAAGTCGACCTACGAGCAGTACTTC | CASGLDKSTYEQYF
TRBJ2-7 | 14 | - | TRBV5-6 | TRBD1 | TGTGCCAGCAGCTTCGACAGGGGATGGGACGAGCAGTACTTC | CASSFDRGWDEQYF
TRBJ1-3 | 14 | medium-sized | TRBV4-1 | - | TGCGCCAGCAGCCAAGAAGTTGGTCTCTTCACCATATATTTT | CASSQEVGLFTIYF
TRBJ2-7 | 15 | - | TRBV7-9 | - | TGTGCCAGCAGCGCCCCCACAGTTGACTCCTACGAGCAGTACTTC | CASSAPTVDSYEQYF
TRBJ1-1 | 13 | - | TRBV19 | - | TGTGCCAGTAGTATATCAGGATGGACTGAAGCTTTCTTT | CASSISGWTEAFF
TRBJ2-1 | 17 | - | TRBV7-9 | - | TGTGCCAGCAGCTTAGCTCTGGTAGCGGAGGCCTACAATGAGCAGTTCTTC | CASSLALVAEAYNEQFF
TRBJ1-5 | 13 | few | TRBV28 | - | TGTGCCAGCACCAGGGTGGGAGGTCAGCCCCAGCATTTT | CASTRVGGQPQHF
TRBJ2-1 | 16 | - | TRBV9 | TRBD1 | TGTGCCAGCAGCGTAGAGCCGGGACAGACGGCTACTGAGCAGTTCTTC | CASSVEPGQTATEQFF
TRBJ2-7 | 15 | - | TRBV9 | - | TGTGCCAGCAGCGCCGACGCACAGGGTACCTACGAGCAGTACTTC | CASSADAQGTYEQYF
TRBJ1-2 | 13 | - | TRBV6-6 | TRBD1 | TGTGCCAGCAGTTACCGAACAGACAGGGGGTACACCTTC | CASSYRTDRGYTF
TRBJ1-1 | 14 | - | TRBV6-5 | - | TGTGCCAGCAAGAGGGGATCATCGAACACTGAAGCTTTCTTT | CASKRGSSNTEAFF
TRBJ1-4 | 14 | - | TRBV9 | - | TGTGCCAGCAGCCCCCGGGACGGAGGGGGGAAACTGTTTTTT | CASSPRDGGGKLFF
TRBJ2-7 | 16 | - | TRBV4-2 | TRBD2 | TGTGCCAGCAGCCCCACTGGCGGGAGGGAATACTACGAGCAGTACTTC | CASSPTGGREYYEQYF
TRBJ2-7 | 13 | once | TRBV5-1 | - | TGCGCCAGCAGCCCCGACGGGACCTACGAGCAGTACTTC | CASSPDGTYEQYF
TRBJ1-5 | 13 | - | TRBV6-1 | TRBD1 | TGTGCCAGCAGTGCAGACAGGGACCAGCCCCAGCATTTT | CASSADRDQPQHF
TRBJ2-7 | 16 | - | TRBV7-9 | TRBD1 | TGTGCCAGCAGCTCGGGGACAGGAGGGGGACACTACGAGCAGTACTTC | CASSSGTGGGHYEQYF
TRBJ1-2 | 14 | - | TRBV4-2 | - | TGTGCCAACAGCTTCACCGGGACGGCGTATGGCTACACCTTC | CANSFTGTAYGYTF
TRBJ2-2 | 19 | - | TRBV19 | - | TGTGCCAGTAGCCCGGGGCACTATCGGGGTAGGGCGAACACCGGGGAGCTGTTTTTT | CASSPGHYRGRANTGELFF
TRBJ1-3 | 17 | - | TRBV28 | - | TGTGCCAGCAGTTTAATCCCAGTTAGGAGCTCTGGAAACACCATATATTTT | CASSLIPVRSSGNTIYF
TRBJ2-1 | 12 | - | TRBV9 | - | TGTGCCAGCAGCCCTGGGAGCTATGAGCAGTTCTTC | CASSPGSYEQFF
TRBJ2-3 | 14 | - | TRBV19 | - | TGTGCCAGTAGTACGCAGGGGGGGGTAGATACGCAGTATTTT | CASSTQGGVDTQYF
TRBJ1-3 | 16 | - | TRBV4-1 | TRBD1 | TGCGCCAGCAGCCAAGACCGGGGACAGATACTAAACACCATATATTTT | CASSQDRGQILNTIYF
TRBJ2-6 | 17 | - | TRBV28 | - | TGTGCCAGCAGACAACCAGGACTGCCCTCTGGGGCCAACGTCCTGACTTTC | CASRQPGLPSGANVLTF
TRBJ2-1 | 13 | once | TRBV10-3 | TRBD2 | TGTGCCATCATGAGTGGGCGGGAGGGTGAGCAGTTCTTC | CAIMSGREGEQFF
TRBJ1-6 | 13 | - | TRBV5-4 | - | TGTGCCAGCAGCTTTGGGATTAATTCACCCCTCCACTTT | CASSFGINSPLHF
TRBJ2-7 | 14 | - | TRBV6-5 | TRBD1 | TGTGCCAGCAGCGCTGCCGGACAGGGAATCGAGCAGTACTTC | CASSAAGQGIEQYF
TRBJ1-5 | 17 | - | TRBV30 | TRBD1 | TGTGCCTGGAGTCTCGGACAGGCACTTTATAGCAATCAGCCCCAGCATTTT | CAWSLGQALYSNQPQHF
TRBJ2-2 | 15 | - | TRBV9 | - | TGTGCCAGCAGCGTCACCCCCGGCGGGGTCGGGGAGCTGTTTTTT | CASSVTPGGVGELFF
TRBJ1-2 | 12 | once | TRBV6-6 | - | TGTGCCAGCTCCGGAAAGGGGTCAGGCTACACCTTC | CASSGKGSGYTF
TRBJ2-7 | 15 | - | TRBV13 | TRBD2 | TGTGCCAGCAGCTTAGTACTAGCGGGAGGGCCTCGGCAGTACTTC | CASSLVLAGGPRQYF
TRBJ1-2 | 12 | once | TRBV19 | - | TGTGCCAGCGCGGCGGGGAAGTGGGGCTACACCTTC | CASAAGKWGYTF
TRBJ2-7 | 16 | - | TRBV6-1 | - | TGTGCCAGCAGTGGTCTTGGACCTACTGGATGGTCCGAGCAGTACTTC | CASSGLGPTGWSEQYF
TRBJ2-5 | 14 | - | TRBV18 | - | TGTGCCAGCTCGCAAGGGACGGTCCAAGAGACCCAGTACTTC | CASSQGTVQETQYF
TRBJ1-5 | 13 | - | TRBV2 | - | TGTGCCAGCAGTGAAGTCCCATATCAGCCCCAGCATTTT | CASSEVPYQPQHF
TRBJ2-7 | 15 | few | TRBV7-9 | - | TGTGCCAGCAGCGGTGGGGCAGCCTTTTCCTACGAGCAGTACTTC | CASSGGAAFSYEQYF
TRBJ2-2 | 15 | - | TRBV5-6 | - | TGTGCCAGCAGCTCGTGGACAGTCAACACCGGGGAGCTGTTTTTT | CASSSWTVNTGELFF
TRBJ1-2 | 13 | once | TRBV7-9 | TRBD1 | TGTGCCAGCAGCTTTAGGGACAGCTATGGCTACACCTTC | CASSFRDSYGYTF
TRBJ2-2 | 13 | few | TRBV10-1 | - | TGCGCCAGCAGTGAGGGTTACACCGGGGAGCTGTTTTTT | CASSEGYTGELFF
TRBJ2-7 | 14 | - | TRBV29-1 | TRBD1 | TGCAGCGTTCTAACCGGGACAGGGTCCTACGAGCAGTACTTC | CSVLTGTGSYEQYF
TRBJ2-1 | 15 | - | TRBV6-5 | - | TGTGCCAGCACCCCGAGCCGGAGCTCCTACAATGAGCAGTTCTTC | CASTPSRSSYNEQFF